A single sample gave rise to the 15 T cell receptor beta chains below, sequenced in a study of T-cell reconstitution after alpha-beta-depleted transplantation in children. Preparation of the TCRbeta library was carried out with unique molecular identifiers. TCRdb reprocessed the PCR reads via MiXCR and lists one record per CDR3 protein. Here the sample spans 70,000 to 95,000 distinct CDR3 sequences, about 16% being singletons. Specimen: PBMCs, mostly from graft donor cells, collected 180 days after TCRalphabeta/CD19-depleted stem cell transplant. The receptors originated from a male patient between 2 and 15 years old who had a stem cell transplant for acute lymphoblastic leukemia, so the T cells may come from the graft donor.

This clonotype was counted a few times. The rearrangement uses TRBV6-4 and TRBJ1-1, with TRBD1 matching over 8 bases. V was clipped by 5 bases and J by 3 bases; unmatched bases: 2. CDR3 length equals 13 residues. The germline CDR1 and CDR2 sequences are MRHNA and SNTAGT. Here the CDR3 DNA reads TGTGCCAGCAGTCCGGACAGGGACACTGAAGCTTTCTTT. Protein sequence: CASSPDRDTEAFF.

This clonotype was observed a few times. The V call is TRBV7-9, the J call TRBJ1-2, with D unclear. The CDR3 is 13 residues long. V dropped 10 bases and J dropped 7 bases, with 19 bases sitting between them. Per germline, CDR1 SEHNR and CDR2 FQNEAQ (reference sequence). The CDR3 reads CATPLAPAPGYTF. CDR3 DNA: TGTGCCACCCCGTTGGCCCCAGCCCCTGGCTACACCTTC.

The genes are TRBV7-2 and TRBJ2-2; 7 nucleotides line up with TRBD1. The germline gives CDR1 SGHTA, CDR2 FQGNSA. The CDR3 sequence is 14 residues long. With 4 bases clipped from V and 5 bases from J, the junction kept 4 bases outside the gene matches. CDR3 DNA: TGTGCCAGCAGCTCACGGGACAGTACCGGGGAGCTGTTTTTT. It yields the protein CASSSRDSTGELFF.

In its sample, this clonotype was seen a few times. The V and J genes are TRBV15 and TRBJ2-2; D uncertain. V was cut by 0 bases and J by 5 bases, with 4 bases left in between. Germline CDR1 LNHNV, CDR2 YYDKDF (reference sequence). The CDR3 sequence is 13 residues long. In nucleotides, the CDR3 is TGTGCCACCAGCAGAGATCTTACCGGGGAGCTGTTTTTT. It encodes CATSRDLTGELFF.

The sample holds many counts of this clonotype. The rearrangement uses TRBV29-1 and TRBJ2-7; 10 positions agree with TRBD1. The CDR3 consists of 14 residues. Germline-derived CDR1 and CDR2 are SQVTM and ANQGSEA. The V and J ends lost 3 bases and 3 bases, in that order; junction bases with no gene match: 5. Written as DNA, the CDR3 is TGCAGCGTTGACGCCGGGACAGGGGTCTACGAGCAGTACTTC. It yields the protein CSVDAGTGVYEQYF.

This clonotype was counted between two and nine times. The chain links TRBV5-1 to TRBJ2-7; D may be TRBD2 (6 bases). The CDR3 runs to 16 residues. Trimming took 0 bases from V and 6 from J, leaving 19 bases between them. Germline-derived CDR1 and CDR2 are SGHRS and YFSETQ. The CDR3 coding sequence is TGCGCCAGCAGCTTGGAGGTCAGGGACTCTCTACGCGAGCAGTACTTC. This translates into CASSLEVRDSLREQYF.

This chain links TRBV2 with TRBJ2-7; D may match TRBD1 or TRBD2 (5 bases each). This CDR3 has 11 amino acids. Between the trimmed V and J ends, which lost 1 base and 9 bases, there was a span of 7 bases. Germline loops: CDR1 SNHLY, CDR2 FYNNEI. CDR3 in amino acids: CASSEERGQYF. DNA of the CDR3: TGTGCCAGCAGTGAAGAGAGGGGGCAGTACTTC.

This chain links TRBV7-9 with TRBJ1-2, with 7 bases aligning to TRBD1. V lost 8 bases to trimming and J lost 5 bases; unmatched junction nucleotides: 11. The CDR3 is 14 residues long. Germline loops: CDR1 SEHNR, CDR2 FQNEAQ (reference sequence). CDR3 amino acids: CASATGDSGYGYTF. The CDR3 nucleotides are TGTGCCAGCGCCACTGGGGACAGCGGTTATGGCTACACCTTC.

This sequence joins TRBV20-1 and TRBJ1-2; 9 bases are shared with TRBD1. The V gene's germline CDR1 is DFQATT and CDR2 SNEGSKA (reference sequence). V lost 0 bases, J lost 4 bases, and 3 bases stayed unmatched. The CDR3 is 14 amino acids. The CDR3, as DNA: TGCAGTGCTAGAGAGTTACAGGGGGCCTATGGCTACACCTTC. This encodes CSARELQGAYGYTF.

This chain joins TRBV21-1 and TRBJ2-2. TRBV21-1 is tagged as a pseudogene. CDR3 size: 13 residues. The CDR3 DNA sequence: TGTGCCAGCTTACACCGAAACACCGGGGAGCTGTTTTTT. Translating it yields CASLHRNTGELFF.

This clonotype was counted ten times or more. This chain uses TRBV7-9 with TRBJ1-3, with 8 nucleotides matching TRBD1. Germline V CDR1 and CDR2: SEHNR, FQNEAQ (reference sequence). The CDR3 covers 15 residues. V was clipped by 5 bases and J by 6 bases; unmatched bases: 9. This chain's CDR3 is CASSRGQGGENTIYF. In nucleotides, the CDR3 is TGTGCCAGCAGCCGAGGACAGGGCGGAGAAAACACCATATATTTT.

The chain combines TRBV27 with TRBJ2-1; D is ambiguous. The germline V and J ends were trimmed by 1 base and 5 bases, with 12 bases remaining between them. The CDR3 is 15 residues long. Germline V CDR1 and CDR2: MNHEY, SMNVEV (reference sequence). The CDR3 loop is CASSLYRERNNEQFF. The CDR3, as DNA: TGTGCCAGCAGTTTATATAGGGAACGTAACAATGAGCAGTTCTTC.

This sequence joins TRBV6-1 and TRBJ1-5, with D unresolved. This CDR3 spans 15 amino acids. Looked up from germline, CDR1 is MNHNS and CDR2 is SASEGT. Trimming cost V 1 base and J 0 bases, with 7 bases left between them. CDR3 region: CASSEEVYSNQPQHF. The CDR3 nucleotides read TGTGCCAGCAGTGAAGAGGTATATAGCAATCAGCCCCAGCATTTT.

The CDR3 bases are TGTGCCAGCAGCTTAGTGACCGGGCTCCGGAATGAAAAACTGTTTTTT. It is translated as CASSLVTGLRNEKLFF. The gene calls are TRBV7-9 and TRBJ1-4; D remains ambiguous. Trimming left V 1 base short and J 5 bases short, with 14 bases between. The germline gives CDR1 SEHNR, CDR2 FQNEAQ (reference sequence). CDR3 size: 16 residues.

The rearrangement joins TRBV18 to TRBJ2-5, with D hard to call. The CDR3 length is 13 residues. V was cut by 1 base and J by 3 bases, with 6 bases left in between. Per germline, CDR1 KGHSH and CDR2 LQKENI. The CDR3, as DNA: TGTGCCAGCTCACCACGGATAGAAGAGACCCAGTACTTC. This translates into CASSPRIEETQYF.